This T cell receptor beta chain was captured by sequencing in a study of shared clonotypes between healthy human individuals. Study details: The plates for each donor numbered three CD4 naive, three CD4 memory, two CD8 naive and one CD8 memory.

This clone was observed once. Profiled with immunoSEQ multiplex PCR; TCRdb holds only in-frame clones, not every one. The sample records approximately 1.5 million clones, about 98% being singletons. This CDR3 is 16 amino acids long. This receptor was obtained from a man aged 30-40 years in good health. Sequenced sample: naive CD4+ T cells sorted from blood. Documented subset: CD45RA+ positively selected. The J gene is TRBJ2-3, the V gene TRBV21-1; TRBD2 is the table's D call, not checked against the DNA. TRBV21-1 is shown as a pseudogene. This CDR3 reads CASSKGQRLGTDTQYF. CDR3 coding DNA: TGTGCCAGCAGCAAAGGGCAGAGGTTGGGCACAGATACGCAGTATTTT.